The 14 T cell receptor beta chains below were found in one sample sequenced in a study of Graves' ophthalmopathy and Graves' hyperthyroidism. The study amplified TCR beta CDR3 regions using RNA transcripts. Second-round multiplex PCR came after first-round RT-PCR with HTBI primers. Each CDR3 protein gets one entry after TCRdb re-called the multiplex PCR reads with MiXCR. The profile shows 200,000 to 250,000 distinct CDR3 sequences, under 25% of them singletons. The sequenced sample was peripheral blood. The receptor set was obtained from a woman between 45 and 60 years old with Graves' ophthalmopathy.

This clonotype was detected ten times or more. The chain joins TRBV27 to TRBJ2-5, with TRBD1 matching over 8 bases. The germline V gene encodes CDR1 MNHEY and CDR2 SMNVEV (reference sequence). The junction had 9 bases not matched to a gene; V was cut back by 5 bases and J by 7 bases. The CDR3 spans 14 residues. The CDR3 loop is CASSGPGTGLTQYF. The CDR3 nucleotides read TGTGCCAGCAGTGGCCCGGGGACAGGCCTGACCCAGTACTTC.

This chain joins TRBV4-1 and TRBJ2-5; the D is unclear. Germline V gene sequence: CDR1 MGHRA, CDR2 YSYEKL. The CDR3 is made up of 15 amino acids. Deletions cut 0 bases from V and 7 bases from J, with 15 bases between. For the CDR3, the DNA is TGCGCCAGCAGCCAAGATCTAGGCGACTCCCGGACCCAGTACTTC. This sequence encodes CASSQDLGDSRTQYF.

The chain joins TRBV28 to TRBJ1-1; possible D gene TRBD1, 5 bases. The germline gives CDR1 MDHEN, CDR2 SYDVKM. The CDR3 loop spans 14 amino acids. The ends were cut back, 8 bases at V and 5 bases at J, with 18 bases in the middle. The CDR3 loop is CASPRAGRRTEAFF. The CDR3 DNA is TGTGCCAGCCCCAGGGCAGGGAGGAGGACTGAAGCTTTCTTT.

At least ten counts were recorded for this clonotype. The chain is built from TRBV6-1 and TRBJ2-5, with TRBD2 matching over 15 bases. After removal of 2 bases from V and 5 bases from J, the junction contained 6 bases not matched to a gene. The CDR3 extends over 17 amino acids. CDR1 is MNHNS and CDR2 is SASEGT in the germline V gene. CDR3 protein: CASSEFGTSGRRETQYF. The CDR3 DNA reads as TGTGCCAGCAGTGAATTTGGGACTAGCGGGAGGAGGGAGACCCAGTACTTC.

This clonotype has at least ten counts. This chain uses TRBV11-2 with TRBJ1-1; D call uncertain. CDR1 and CDR2 from the germline V gene are SGHAT and FQNNGV. V lost 5 bases and J lost 0, with 13 bases in between. There are 15 residues in the CDR3. Written as DNA, the CDR3 is TGTGCCAGCAGCCGTTCATTGGATCTGAACACTGAAGCTTTCTTT. Amino acid sequence: CASSRSLDLNTEAFF.

This chain uses TRBV27 with TRBJ1-2, with 8 bases fitting TRBD1. The CDR3 is 15 residues long. Germline loops: CDR1 MNHEY, CDR2 SMNVEV (reference sequence). The ends lost 3 bases at V and 4 bases at J; junction bases unmatched: 7. CDR3 in amino acids: CASSLTGVGSYGYTF. In DNA, the CDR3 is TGTGCCAGCAGTTTGACAGGGGTGGGTTCCTATGGCTACACCTTC.

This clonotype was counted at least ten times. The chain recombines TRBV5-1 with TRBJ2-7, with 7 bases identical to TRBD1. This CDR3 comprises 14 residues. The V gene end was trimmed by 4 bases and the J gene end by 2 bases; junction bases not matched to a gene: 6. Germline V gene lookup returns CDR1 SGHRS and CDR2 YFSETQ. Here the CDR3 DNA reads TGCGCCAGCAGCCTACAGGGGCCAACCTACGAGCAGTACTTC. Protein sequence: CASSLQGPTYEQYF. The full variable domain, in which reference TRBV5-1 and TRBJ2-7 provide the parts outside the CDR3, is KAGVTQTPRYLIKTRGQQVTLSCSPISGHRSVSWYQQTPGQGLQFLFEYFSETQRNKGNFPGRFSGRQFSNSRSEMNVSTLELGDSALYLCASSLQGPTYEQYFGPGTRLTVT.

This clonotype was recorded many times. The CDR3 loop reads CASSKRVGGNPRTDTQYF. The CDR3 DNA reads as TGTGCCAGTAGTAAAAGAGTGGGAGGGAATCCCAGAACAGATACGCAGTATTTT. This chain uses TRBV19 with TRBJ2-3; 7 nucleotides line up with TRBD2. The CDR3 loop spans 18 amino acids. Looked up from germline, CDR1 is LNHDA and CDR2 is SQIVND (reference sequence). V lost 4 bases and J lost 3; bases outside the gene matches: 16. The entire variable domain, with the rest obtained from reference TRBV19 and TRBJ2-3, is as follows: DGGITQSPKYLFRKEGQNVTLSCEQNLNHDAMYWYRQDPGQGLRLIYYSQIVNDFQKGDIAEGYSVSREKKESFPLTVTSAQKNPTAFYLCASSKRVGGNPRTDTQYFGPGTRLTVL.

This clonotype was counted ten times or more. The chain recombines TRBV6-5 with TRBJ2-7; D call uncertain. Looked up from germline, CDR1 is MNHEY and CDR2 is SVGAGI. With 6 bases removed from V and 3 bases from J, the gap between germline ends came to 12 bases. This CDR3 spans 13 amino acids. The CDR3 loop is CASRVTQDYEQYF. CDR3 DNA: TGTGCCAGCAGGGTGACACAAGACTACGAGCAGTACTTC.

This clonotype appeared many times. V gene TRBV20-1 combines with J gene TRBJ2-7, with 7 bases fitting TRBD2. The CDR3 length is 15 residues. Germline CDR1 is DFQATT and CDR2 is SNEGSKA (reference sequence). The trim removed 1 base at V and 1 base at J, leaving 7 bases unmatched. CDR3 nucleotides: TGCAGTGCTAGAGCTGGGTTCGGGGGGTCCTACGAGCAGTACTTC. Residues: CSARAGFGGSYEQYF.

V gene TRBV12-3 or TRBV12-4 combines with J gene TRBJ2-5; no clear D. CDR3 length: 12 amino acids. Deletions cut 3 bases from V and 5 bases from J, with 7 bases between. This chain's CDR3 is CASSFTSETQYF. The CDR3 DNA reads as TGTGCCAGCAGTTTTACGTCCGAGACCCAGTACTTC.

At least ten counts were recorded for this clonotype. V is TRBV27 and J is TRBJ1-5, with 7 bases fitting TRBD1. V gave up 5 bases and J gave up 5 bases; unmatched junction bases: 9. The germline V gene encodes CDR1 MNHEY and CDR2 SMNVEV (reference sequence). This CDR3 is 15 amino acids long. In nucleotides, the CDR3 is TGTGCCAGCAGTCCAGAGACAGGGTGGCATCAGCCCCAGCATTTT. Amino acids: CASSPETGWHQPQHF.

This clonotype was seen a few times. The chain has TRBV9 and TRBJ1-1; tentatively, D is TRBD1 (5 bases). Trimming shortened V by 2 bases and J by 3 bases, and 8 bases separated the two germline ends. This CDR3 region has 13 residues. Per germline, CDR1 SGDLS and CDR2 YYNGEE. CDR3 nucleotides: TGTGCCAGCAGCGTTGGGGGATACACTGAAGCTTTCTTT. Protein sequence: CASSVGGYTEAFF. The full variable domain, its missing parts supplied by reference TRBV9 and TRBJ1-1, is DSGVTQTPKHLITATGQRVTLRCSPRSGDLSVYWYQQSLDQGLQFLIQYYNGEERAKGNILERFSAQQFPDLHSELNLSSLELGDSALYFCASSVGGYTEAFFGQGTRLTVV.

This clonotype was observed a few times. This rearrangement joins TRBV29-1 to TRBJ2-5; 11 positions agree with TRBD2. Trimming removed 6 bases from V and 2 bases from J; junction bases left unmatched: 11. This CDR3 has 16 residues. Germline CDR1 SQVTM, CDR2 ANQGSEA. The CDR3 is CSVGTSGKGLQETQYF. CDR3 DNA sequence: TGCAGCGTGGGGACTAGCGGAAAAGGGTTACAAGAGACCCAGTACTTC.